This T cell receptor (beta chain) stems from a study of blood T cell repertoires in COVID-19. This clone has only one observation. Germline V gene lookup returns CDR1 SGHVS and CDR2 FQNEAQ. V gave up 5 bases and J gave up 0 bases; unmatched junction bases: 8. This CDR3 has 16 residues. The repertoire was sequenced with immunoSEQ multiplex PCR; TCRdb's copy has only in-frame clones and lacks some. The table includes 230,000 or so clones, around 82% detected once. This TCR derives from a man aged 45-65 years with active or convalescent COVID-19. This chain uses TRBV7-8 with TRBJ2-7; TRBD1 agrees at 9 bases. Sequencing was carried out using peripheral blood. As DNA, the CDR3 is TGTGCCAGCAGCCGGCGGGGGACAGGGCCCTCCTACGAGCAGTACTTC. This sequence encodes CASSRRGTGPSYEQYF.